Listed below are T cell receptor beta chains from one sample, sequenced in a study of liver allograft versus peripheral blood T cells. TCRdb itself ran the reads through MiXCR, one entry per CDR3 protein. In the table there are about 13,000 distinct CDR3 sequences, 15% to 20% of which are singletons. These receptors all stem from a human patient who had a liver transplant. A subset of T cells may come from the graft donor. Both conserved end residues are part of each CDR3.

cdr3_length | j_call | v_call | cdr3_aa
18 | TRBJ2-2 | TRBV28 | CASSLWASGGVNTGELFF
16 | TRBJ2-5 | TRBV7-2 | CASSSTGLAGVETQYF
16 | TRBJ1-2 | TRBV14 | CASSQGGTGVNYGYTF
13 | TRBJ2-7 | TRBV30 | CAWSSGASYEQYF
13 | TRBJ2-7 | TRBV19 | CASSLLPSYEQYF
14 | TRBJ1-3 | TRBV6-1 | CASTQNFSGNTIYF
14 | TRBJ2-7 | TRBV5-4 | CASSLDSGRYEQYF
15 | TRBJ2-3 | TRBV19 | CASSIGDRDRDTQYF
16 | TRBJ1-6 | TRBV27 | CASSFTLGVLRSPLHF
15 | TRBJ1-6 | TRBV19 | CASSETGGYNSPLHF
15 | TRBJ1-4 | TRBV7-9 | CASSGGQGAYEKLFF
14 | TRBJ1-3 | TRBV30 | CAWSTRGPGNTIYF
15 | TRBJ1-2 | TRBV28 | CASSLGGQLHYGYTF
14 | TRBJ2-7 | TRBV6-1 | CASRGTGTLHEQYF
14 | TRBJ1-1 | TRBV20-1 | CSARRPGDHSEAFF
17 | TRBJ2-5 | TRBV14 | CASSQARRRAIQETQYF